This TCR beta chain is from a study of shared clonotypes between healthy human individuals. The authors ran the assay at deep level. Across several immunoSEQ plates, the genomic DNA of each subset was split evenly. The data were produced by immunoSEQ multiplex PCR, yet TCRdb's version contains in-frame clones alone and is incomplete. The top ten hold about 0.94% of the sample, which has about 1.1 million clones, approximately 75% seen once. V gave up 6 bases and J gave up 5 bases; unmatched junction bases: 4. Per the germline V gene, CDR1 is ENHRY and CDR2 is SYGVKD. The CDR3 sequence is 13 residues long. This clone was detected a few times.

The TCR was taken from a man between 18 and 35 years old in good health. Some clones in this sample may be carry-over from other donors' samples. Sequenced input: memory CD4+ T cells from PBMCs. Sample subset: CD45RA-negative fraction. J is TRBJ2-5 and V is TRBV10-3; TRBD2 matches 9 bases. This chain's CDR3 is CAIRLSGSETQYF. For the CDR3, the DNA is TGTGCCATCAGACTTAGCGGGAGCGAGACCCAGTACTTC.